These 18 T cell receptor beta chains were all obtained from the same sample, sequenced in a study of monozygotic twins with inflammatory bowel disease. One entry per CDR3 protein, without DNA, is what TCRdb gives after re-calling the 5' RACE reads. This sample contains approximately 200,000 distinct CDR3 sequences. The specimen was blood. Receptor source: a human donor with ulcerative colitis or Crohn's disease, or a healthy co-twin of an affected twin (not recorded which).

The chain couples TRBV7-3 to TRBJ2-1; the TRBD1 assignment by TCRdb is unverifiable without DNA. This CDR3 has 16 residues. The germline V gene encodes CDR1 SGHTA and CDR2 FQGTGA. CDR3 region: CASSPLPGQGAGEQFF. Together with reference TRBV7-3 and TRBJ2-1, the CDR3 gives the full variable domain: GAGVSQTPSNKVTEKGKYVELRCDPISGHTALYWYRQSLGQGPEFLIYFQGTGAADDSGLPNDRFFAVRPEGSVSTLKIQRTERGDSAVYLCASSPLPGQGAGEQFFGPGTRLTVL.

The chain employs TRBV3-1 and TRBJ2-3; checking the TCRdb D call of TRBD2 is not possible without DNA. The CDR3 is 16 amino acids. The V gene's germline CDR1 is LGHDT and CDR2 YNNKEL (reference sequence). CDR3 loop: CASSPFGRRTTDTQYF.

The rearrangement joins TRBV9 to TRBJ2-7; the D call of TRBD1 rests on TCRdb alone, since no DNA is present to check it. Germline CDR1 is SGDLS and CDR2 is YYNGEE. This CDR3 has 14 amino acids. The CDR3: CASSAGTTHYEQYF.

The rearrangement links TRBV12-3 or TRBV12-4 to TRBJ2-7; TCRdb picks TRBD2, but there is no DNA to check that call. The length of the CDR3 is 11 residues. Here the CDR3 reads CASRLGSEQYF.

The V call is TRBV24-1, the J call TRBJ2-2; TCRdb picks TRBD1, but there is no DNA to check that call. The germline gives CDR1 KGHDR, CDR2 SFDVKD. The CDR3 has 14 amino acids. CDR3 amino acids: CATSFGGPTGELFF.

J is TRBJ2-3 and V is TRBV4-3; the D call of TRBD2 rests on TCRdb alone, since no DNA is present to check it. Germline CDR1 is LGHNA and CDR2 is YSLEER. The CDR3 spans 18 residues. The CDR3 region is CASSPNIMRVDDGDTQYF.

CDR3 loop: CTISPSGVSQETQYF. The chain links TRBV10-3 to TRBJ2-5; with no DNA, the TCRdb D assignment of TRBD1 cannot be verified. Germline V gene lookup returns CDR1 ENHRY and CDR2 SYGVKD. This CDR3 is 15 amino acids long.

V usage is TRBV5-1 and J usage is TRBJ1-1; TCRdb picks TRBD1, but there is no DNA to check that call. The CDR3 has 15 residues. Germline CDR1 SGHRS, CDR2 YFSETQ. The CDR3 loop is CASSWRGVKNTEAFF. Full variable domain (missing parts from reference TRBV5-1 and TRBJ1-1): KAGVTQTPRYLIKTRGQQVTLSCSPISGHRSVSWYQQTPGQGLQFLFEYFSETQRNKGNFPGRFSGRQFSNSRSEMNVSTLELGDSALYLCASSWRGVKNTEAFFGQGTRLTVV.

J is TRBJ2-1 and V is TRBV18. Germline assignment: CDR1 KGHSH and CDR2 LQKENI. The CDR3 extends over 15 amino acids. This CDR3 reads CASSFGLATHNEQFF.

This chain links TRBV7-2 with TRBJ1-5; TCRdb's D call, TRBD1, is unchecked because there is no DNA. Germline V CDR1 and CDR2: SGHTA, FQGNSA. This CDR3 contains 16 residues. CDR3 sequence: CASSSTGPYSNQPQHF.

J is TRBJ1-2 and V is TRBV25-1; the D call from TCRdb, TRBD1, cannot be confirmed without DNA. CDR3 length: 14 residues. Germline V gene lookup returns CDR1 MGHDK and CDR2 SYGVNS. CDR3 amino acids: CASSEPLGTYGYTF.

This chain links TRBV29-1 with TRBJ2-7; lacking DNA, the TRBD1 call made by TCRdb goes unchecked. The germline CDR1 and CDR2 sequences are SQVTM and ANQGSEA. CDR3 length: 13 residues. This chain's CDR3 is CSVEDDRGNEQYF.

J is TRBJ2-1 and V is TRBV7-6; the D call from TCRdb, TRBD2, cannot be confirmed without DNA. Germline loops: CDR1 SGHVS, CDR2 FNYEAQ. This CDR3 comprises 20 residues. CDR3 region: CASSFPQTLAEPSSYNEQFF.

The chain links TRBV27 to TRBJ2-1; the TCRdb D gene call, TRBD1, has no DNA to confirm it. CDR1 and CDR2 from the germline V gene are MNHEY and SMNVEV (reference sequence). The CDR3 is 14 amino acids. The CDR3: CSTSRDRGPNEQFF.

The V call is TRBV5-1, the J call TRBJ1-1; no DNA is available, so the TRBD1 call from TCRdb remains unchecked. Germline-derived CDR1 and CDR2 are SGHRS and YFSETQ. The CDR3 contains 15 residues. The CDR3 protein is CASSLVGGADRGAFF.

The rearrangement joins TRBV12-3 or TRBV12-4 to TRBJ2-7; TCRdb calls TRBD1, which cannot be checked without DNA. This CDR3 contains 13 residues. The CDR3 loop reads CASGKGAYYEQYF.

The genes are TRBV28 and TRBJ2-1; TCRdb gives TRBD2 as the D gene, but with no DNA this cannot be confirmed. The CDR3 has 12 amino acids. Germline values: CDR1 MDHEN, CDR2 SYDVKM. CDR3 amino acids: CASSRTSGSQFF.

CDR3 residues: CASSFTSGNPINEQFF. J is TRBJ2-1 and V is TRBV27; TCRdb returns TRBD2, unconfirmable since there is no DNA. From germline, CDR1 is MNHEY and CDR2 SMNVEV (reference sequence). There are 16 residues in the CDR3.